Following are 21 T cell receptor beta chains from one sample sequenced in a study of T cells in Graves' hyperthyroidism and ophthalmopathy. Template material for amplifying TCR beta CDR3 regions consisted of RNA transcripts. An initial round of RT-PCR targeting the TCR CDR3 relied on the HTBI primer set. TCRdb re-derived calls from the multiplex PCR reads in MiXCR, one entry per CDR3 protein. The sample lists roughly 570,000 distinct CDR3 sequences, approximately 14% occurring once. Source material: blood. These receptors came from a woman aged 25-40 years with Graves' hyperthyroidism.

The chain carries TRBV11-2 and TRBJ2-3; D gene ambiguous. This CDR3 is built from 15 residues. Germline values: CDR1 SGHAT, CDR2 FQNNGV. The V and J ends lost 6 bases and 1 base respectively, with 14 bases between them. In nucleotides, the CDR3 is TGTGCCAGCAGTTTATTTTACTCCCGCACAGATACGCAGTATTTT. Its translation is CASSLFYSRTDTQYF.

This clonotype was counted ten times or more. V and J are TRBV28 and TRBJ2-7, with 10 bases lining up with TRBD2. CDR1 and CDR2 (germline): MDHEN, SYDVKM. Trimming removed 4 bases from V and 7 bases from J; junction bases left unmatched: 10. There are 15 residues in the CDR3. CDR3 loop: CASSSSGSVSIEQYF. As DNA, the CDR3 is TGTGCCAGCAGTTCTAGCGGGAGTGTCTCTATTGAGCAGTACTTC.

In the case of this clonotype: The junction departs from the called germline gene at one end, perhaps through a read error. J is TRBJ1-4 and V is TRBV6-5; a weak D match, TRBD1 (5 bases). CDR3 length: 16 amino acids. Looked up from germline, CDR1 is MNHEY and CDR2 is SVGAGI. For the CDR3, the DNA is TGTGCCAGCAGTTACGTAGGCAGGGTGGAGAATGAAGAACTGTTTTTT. The encoded protein is CASSYVGRVENEELFF.

This chain joins TRBV10-3 and TRBJ2-7, with 8 bases aligning to TRBD1. This CDR3 contains 14 residues. Germline CDR1 ENHRY, CDR2 SYGVKD. V lost 8 bases to trimming and J lost 5 bases; unmatched junction nucleotides: 11. In DNA, the CDR3 is TGTGCCATCTATGACGCAGGGGGCAAAGACGAGCAGTACTTC. Protein: CAIYDAGGKDEQYF.

This clonotype occurred many times. This chain uses TRBV2 with TRBJ2-3, with D possibly being TRBD1 (5 bases). Germline-derived CDR1 and CDR2 are SNHLY and FYNNEI. Trimming took 4 bases from V and 5 from J, leaving 10 bases between them. The CDR3 has 13 amino acids. The DNA of the CDR3 is TGTGCCAGCAGTGGAATTAGGGGAGATACGCAGTATTTT. Amino acids: CASSGIRGDTQYF. The full variable domain, in which reference TRBV2 and TRBJ2-3 provide the parts outside the CDR3, is EPEVTQTPSHQVTQMGQEVILRCVPISNHLYFYWYRQILGQKVEFLVSFYNNEISEKSEIFDDQFSVERPDGSNFTLKIRSTKLEDSAMYFCASSGIRGDTQYFGPGTRLTVL.

This clonotype was detected ten times or more. The chain employs TRBV20-1 and TRBJ2-3; tentatively, D is TRBD2 (5 bases). Germline assignment: CDR1 DFQATT and CDR2 SNEGSKA (reference sequence). CDR3 length equals 14 residues. Trimming cost V 5 bases and J 5 bases, with 17 bases left between them. The CDR3 nucleotides read TGCAGTGCTTGTACGGACTTTATAGGAGATACGCAGTATTTT. Translated, it gives CSACTDFIGDTQYF.

The rearrangement joins TRBV12-3 or TRBV12-4 to TRBJ1-3; possible D gene TRBD1, 5 bases. The CDR3 is 14 residues long. Between the trimmed V and J ends, which lost 7 bases and 2 bases, there was a span of 12 bases. This chain's CDR3 is CASTQGSAGNTIYF. In nucleotides, the CDR3 is TGTGCCAGCACGCAGGGCAGCGCTGGAAACACCATATATTTT.

This clonotype was seen at least ten times. This chain connects TRBV18 to TRBJ2-3, with D uncertain. Germline CDR1 KGHSH, CDR2 LQKENI. Trimming removed 0 bases from V and 6 bases from J, with 4 bases in between. This CDR3 is 12 amino acids long. This CDR3 reads CASSPPVDTQYF. The CDR3 DNA sequence: TGTGCCAGCTCACCACCTGTTGATACGCAGTATTTT. The variable domain in full, with the rest retrieved from reference TRBV18 and TRBJ2-3, is NAGVMQNPRHLVRRRGQEARLRCSPMKGHSHVYWYRQLPEEGLKFMVYLQKENIIDESGMPKERFSAEFPKEGPSILRIQQVVRGDSAAYFCASSPPVDTQYFGPGTRLTVL.

The sample holds a few counts of this clonotype. The CDR3 sequence is CASSQEPPTVPKNIQYF. CDR3 sequence (DNA): TGCGCCAGCAGCCAAGAACCCCCGACTGTACCCAAAAACATTCAGTACTTC. The J gene is TRBJ2-4, the V gene TRBV4-1; D gene uncertain. The V gene lost 0 bases and the J gene lost 2 bases, with 14 bases spanning the gap. This CDR3 has 17 amino acids. Germline V gene sequence: CDR1 MGHRA, CDR2 YSYEKL.

In its sample, this clonotype was seen a few times. This sequence joins TRBV3-1 and TRBJ2-7, with a tentative D call TRBD1 (6 bases). V lost 2 bases and J 3 bases, leaving 14 bases between the germline ends. Germline values: CDR1 LGHDT, CDR2 YNNKEL (reference sequence). The CDR3 loop spans 15 amino acids. CDR3 coding DNA: TGTGCCAGCAGCCAATCAGGGGTGCAATTCTACGAGCAGTACTTC. As protein: CASSQSGVQFYEQYF.

This chain uses TRBV20-1 with TRBJ2-7; 9 bases line up with TRBD2. The germline gives CDR1 DFQATT, CDR2 SNEGSKA (reference sequence). The CDR3 consists of 13 residues. V lost 5 bases and J lost 4; bases outside the gene matches: 6. CDR3 in amino acids: CSAPLSGRYEQYF. DNA for the CDR3: TGCAGTGCTCCCCTGAGCGGGAGGTACGAGCAGTACTTC.

This clonotype has just a few counts. The rearrangement joins TRBV30 to TRBJ2-2; TRBD2 is a possible D gene (6 bases). The V end lost 0 bases, the J end lost 6 bases, and 17 bases lay between the germline ends. Germline CDR1 and CDR2: GTSNPN and SVGIG (reference sequence). The CDR3 is 16 residues long. The CDR3 spells CAWSVVTPGGAGELFF. The CDR3 nucleotides read TGTGCCTGGAGTGTAGTTACCCCAGGAGGGGCCGGGGAGCTGTTTTTT.

This clonotype was seen at least ten times. The V gene is TRBV7-9, the J gene TRBJ2-5, with 11 bases matching TRBD2. The CDR3 runs to 18 residues. Unmatched junction bases numbered 14, after V lost 4 bases and J lost 4 bases. The germline V gene encodes CDR1 SEHNR and CDR2 FQNEAQ (reference sequence). The CDR3, as DNA: TGTGCCAGCAGCTCAACGACAACGGGACTAGCGGACGCAGAGACCCAGTACTTC. This codes for CASSSTTTGLADAETQYF.

This clonotype was observed at least ten times. The V gene is TRBV7-8, the J gene TRBJ1-6; TRBD1 might be the D (6 bases). With 5 bases removed from V and 7 bases from J, the gap between germline ends came to 21 bases. The length of the CDR3 is 17 residues. CDR1 is SGHVS and CDR2 is FQNEAQ in the germline V gene. CDR3 bases: TGTGCCAGCAGCGTACATCGCGCCGGGACACGGAATTCACCCCTCCACTTT. Protein product: CASSVHRAGTRNSPLHF. The whole variable domain, filled in from reference TRBV7-8 and TRBJ1-6, reads GAGVSQSPRYKVAKRGQDVALRCDPISGHVSLFWYQQALGQGPEFLTYFQNEAQLDKSGLPSDRFFAERPEGSVSTLKIQRTQQEDSAVYLCASSVHRAGTRNSPLHFGNGTRLTVT.

This clonotype was detected many times. The genes are TRBV10-3 and TRBJ2-3; D is undetermined. Trimming took off 10 bases at V and 4 bases at J, with 12 bases between the two ends. Germline loops: CDR1 ENHRY, CDR2 SYGVKD. The CDR3 length is 12 residues. CDR3 loop: CATLGSADTQYF. The CDR3 coding sequence is TGTGCCACCCTAGGGTCGGCAGATACGCAGTATTTT.

In this sample, this clonotype turned up many times. This chain links TRBV5-1 with TRBJ1-3; 7 nucleotides line up with TRBD1. Germline values: CDR1 SGHRS, CDR2 YFSETQ. This CDR3 spans 13 amino acids. J was trimmed by 8 bases and V by 0 bases; bases with no gene match: 2. As DNA, the CDR3 is TGCGCCAGCAGCTTGGGACAGGGAGACACCATATATTTT. Amino acid sequence: CASSLGQGDTIYF.

This clonotype was detected many times. The chain is built from TRBV11-2 and TRBJ2-7; no clear D. From germline, CDR1 is SGHAT and CDR2 FQNNGV. The CDR3 extends over 13 amino acids. The V gene lost 0 bases and the J gene lost 3 bases, with 6 bases spanning the gap. In DNA form, the CDR3 reads TGTGCCAGCAGCTTAGAGGTCTTCTACGAGCAGTACTTC. It yields the protein CASSLEVFYEQYF.

This clonotype was seen more than once but under ten times. The rearrangement joins TRBV20-1 to TRBJ2-1, with TRBD2 matching 7 bases. Losses at the gene ends were 5 bases for V and 7 bases for J; bases not matched to a gene: 11. This CDR3 region has 14 residues. The germline V gene has CDR1 DFQATT and CDR2 SNEGSKA (reference sequence). Written as DNA, the CDR3 is TGCAGTGCTCCATTTTGGGAGGGCCGGAATGAGCAGTTCTTC. This sequence encodes CSAPFWEGRNEQFF.

The chain carries TRBV5-1 and TRBJ2-2; tentative D call: TRBD2 (7 bases). V was clipped by 3 bases and J by 1 base, with 10 bases between them. Germline CDR1 is SGHRS and CDR2 is YFSETQ. This CDR3 is 15 amino acids long. The CDR3 bases are TGCGCCAGCAGCTGGGGGGGACAGAACACCGGGGAGCTGTTTTTT. Translating it yields CASSWGGQNTGELFF.

This clonotype was detected only a few times. The chain has TRBV3-1 and TRBJ2-5, with D maybe TRBD1 (6 bases). The germline gives CDR1 LGHDT, CDR2 YNNKEL (reference sequence). V lost 0 bases to trimming and J lost 5 bases, with 10 bases between them. The CDR3 runs 14 residues. The CDR3 loop reads CASSQDRQGETQYF. The CDR3 nucleotides read TGTGCCAGCAGCCAAGATCGTCAGGGGGAGACCCAGTACTTC.

CDR3 in amino acids: CSASQGGDGGYTF. CDR3 bases: TGCAGCGCTTCGCAAGGGGGCGACGGGGGCTACACCTTC. The chain employs TRBV29-1 and TRBJ1-2; 7 nucleotides agree with TRBD1. Germline V gene data show CDR1 as SQVTM and CDR2 as ANQGSEA. After removal of 7 bases from V and 8 bases from J, the junction contained 13 bases not matched to a gene. This CDR3 has 13 residues.